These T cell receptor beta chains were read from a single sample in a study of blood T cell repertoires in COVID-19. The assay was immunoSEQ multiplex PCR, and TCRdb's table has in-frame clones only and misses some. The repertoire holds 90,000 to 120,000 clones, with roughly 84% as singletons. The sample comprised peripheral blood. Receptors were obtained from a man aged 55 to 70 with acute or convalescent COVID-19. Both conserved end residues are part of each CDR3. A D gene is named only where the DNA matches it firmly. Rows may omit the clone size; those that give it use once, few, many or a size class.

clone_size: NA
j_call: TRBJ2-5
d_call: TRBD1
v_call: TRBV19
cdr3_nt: TGTGCCAGTAGTATAGAGGGGACAGGTTACCAAGAGACCCAGTACTTC
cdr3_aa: CASSIEGTGYQETQYF

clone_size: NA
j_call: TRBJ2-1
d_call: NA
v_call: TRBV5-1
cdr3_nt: TGCGCCAGCAGCTTGATAGGGAGCTCCTACAATGAGCAGTTCTTC
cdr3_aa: CASSLIGSSYNEQFF

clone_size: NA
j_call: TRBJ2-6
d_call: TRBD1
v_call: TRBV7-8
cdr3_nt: TGTGCCAGCAGCCGACAGGGGACGGGTGGGGCCAACGTCCTGACTTTC
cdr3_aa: CASSRQGTGGANVLTF

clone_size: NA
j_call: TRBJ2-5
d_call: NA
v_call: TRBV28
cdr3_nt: TGTGCCAGCAACCAGGGACTCGTAAGATCCATTTACTTC
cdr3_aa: CASNQGLVRSIYF

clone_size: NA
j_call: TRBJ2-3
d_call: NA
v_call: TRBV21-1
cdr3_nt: TGTGCCAGCAGCAAACGGCCCCGACTAGCGGGAGGGCCGCCAGATACGCAGTATTTT
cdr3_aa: CASSKRPRLAGGPPDTQYF

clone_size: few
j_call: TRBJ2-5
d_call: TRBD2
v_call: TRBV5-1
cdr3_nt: TGCGCCAGCTCCCCGGGGGCTAGCGGGCTTTATTCCGAAGAGACCCAGTACTTC
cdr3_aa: CASSPGASGLYSEETQYF

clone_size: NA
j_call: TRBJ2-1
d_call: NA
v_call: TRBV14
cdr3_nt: TGTGCCAGCAGCCAAAACGTTAGGTTAGCGCAGTTCTTC
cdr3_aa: CASSQNVRLAQFF

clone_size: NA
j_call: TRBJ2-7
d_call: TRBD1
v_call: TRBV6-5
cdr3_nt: TGTGCCAGCAGTCAGACAGGGCCACCCTACGAGCAGTACTTC
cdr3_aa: CASSQTGPPYEQYF

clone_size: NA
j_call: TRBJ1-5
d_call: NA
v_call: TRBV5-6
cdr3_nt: TGTGCCAGCAGCTTGGCGGGTCTCCATTTTTATAGCAATCAGCCCCAGCATTTT
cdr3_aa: CASSLAGLHFYSNQPQHF

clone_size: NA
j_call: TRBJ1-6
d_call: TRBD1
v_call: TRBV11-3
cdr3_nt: TGTGCCAGCAGCTTTCCAAAAATGACAGGGGGCAATTCACCCCTCCACTTT
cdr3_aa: CASSFPKMTGGNSPLHF

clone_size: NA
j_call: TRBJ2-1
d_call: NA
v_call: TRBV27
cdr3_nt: TGTGCCAGCAGTTTATATGGGGCAGGGGACAATGAGCAGTTCTTC
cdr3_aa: CASSLYGAGDNEQFF

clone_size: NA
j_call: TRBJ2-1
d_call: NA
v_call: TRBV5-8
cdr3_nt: TGTGCCAGCAGCTTCCTGCGGAACCAGCAGTTCTTC
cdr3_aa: CASSFLRNQQFF

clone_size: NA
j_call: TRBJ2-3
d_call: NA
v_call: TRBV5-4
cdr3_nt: TGTGCCAGCAGCGGCAGGGATAGCACAGATACGCAGTATTTT
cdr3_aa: CASSGRDSTDTQYF

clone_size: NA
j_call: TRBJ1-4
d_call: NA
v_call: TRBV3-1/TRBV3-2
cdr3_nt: TGTGCCAGCAGCCGGACACGGGCAACTAATGAAAAACTGTTTTTT
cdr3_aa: CASSRTRATNEKLFF

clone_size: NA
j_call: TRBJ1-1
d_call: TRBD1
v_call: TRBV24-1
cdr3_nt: TGTGCCACCAGTGATTCTGGAACAGGGGGAACTGAAGCTTTCTTT
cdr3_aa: CATSDSGTGGTEAFF

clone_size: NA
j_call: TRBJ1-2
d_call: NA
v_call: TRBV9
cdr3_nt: TGTGCCAGCCAGGGGAGGGCTACCTATGGCTACACCTTC
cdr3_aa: CASQGRATYGYTF

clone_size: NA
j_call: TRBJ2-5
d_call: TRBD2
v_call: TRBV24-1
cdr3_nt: TGTGCCACCAGTGATAGGGGACTAGCGGGAGTTGAGGAGACCCAGTACTTC
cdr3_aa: CATSDRGLAGVEETQYF

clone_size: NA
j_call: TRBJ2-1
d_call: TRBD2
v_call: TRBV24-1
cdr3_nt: TGTGCCACCAAGCGGGAGGGGGATTCAGTAAATGAGCAGTTCTTC
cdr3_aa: CATKREGDSVNEQFF

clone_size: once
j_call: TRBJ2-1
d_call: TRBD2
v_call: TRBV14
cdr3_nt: TGTGCCAGCAGCCAGCTAGCGGGGGTTAGCTCCTACAATGAGCAGTTCTTC
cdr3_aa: CASSQLAGVSSYNEQFF

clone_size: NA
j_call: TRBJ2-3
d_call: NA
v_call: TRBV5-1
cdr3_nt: TGCGCCAGCGGCGCGGGTCGGTCAGATACGCAGTATTTT
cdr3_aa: CASGAGRSDTQYF

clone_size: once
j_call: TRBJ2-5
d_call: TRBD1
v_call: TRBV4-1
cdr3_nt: TGCGCCAGCAGCCAAGGGGGGACAGGGTCCCAAGAGACCCAGTACTTC
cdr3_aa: CASSQGGTGSQETQYF

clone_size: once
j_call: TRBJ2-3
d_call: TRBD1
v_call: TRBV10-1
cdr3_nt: TGCGCCAGCAGTACTGGACAGGGACCAGATACGCAGTATTTT
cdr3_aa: CASSTGQGPDTQYF

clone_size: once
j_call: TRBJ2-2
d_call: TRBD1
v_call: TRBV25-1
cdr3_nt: TGTGCCAGCAGTGAATTGAGACAGGGGAACACCGGGGAGCTGTTTTTT
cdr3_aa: CASSELRQGNTGELFF

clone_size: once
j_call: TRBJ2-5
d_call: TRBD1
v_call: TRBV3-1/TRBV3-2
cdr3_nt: TGTGCCAGCAGCCCCCTAATACAGGGGGGACAAGAGACCCAGTACTTC
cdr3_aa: CASSPLIQGGQETQYF

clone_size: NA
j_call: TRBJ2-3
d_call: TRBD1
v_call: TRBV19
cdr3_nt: TGTGCCAGTAGTATCAGGACAGGGTTGGGGACAGATACGCAGTATTTT
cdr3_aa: CASSIRTGLGTDTQYF

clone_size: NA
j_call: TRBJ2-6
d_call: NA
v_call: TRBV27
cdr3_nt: TGTGCCAGCAGTTCCCCCCGCGTCGGGGCCAACGTCCTGACTTTC
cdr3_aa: CASSSPRVGANVLTF

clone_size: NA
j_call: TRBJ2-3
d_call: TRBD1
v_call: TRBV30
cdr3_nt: TGTGCCTGGAGGTCGGACTTGGGACAGTTTCAGGAGTATTTT
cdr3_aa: CAWRSDLGQFQEYF

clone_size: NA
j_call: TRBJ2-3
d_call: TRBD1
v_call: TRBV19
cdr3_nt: TGTGCCAGTCGGACAGGGCAGGAAGATACGCAGTATTTT
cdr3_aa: CASRTGQEDTQYF

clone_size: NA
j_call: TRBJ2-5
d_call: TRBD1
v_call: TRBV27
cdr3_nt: TGTGCCAGCAGTTTGGACAGGGGTGGAGAGACCCAGTACTTC
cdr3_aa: CASSLDRGGETQYF

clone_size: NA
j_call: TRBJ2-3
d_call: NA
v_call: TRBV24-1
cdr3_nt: TGTGCCACCAGTGTCCAGGGGCCGGGCACAGATACGCAGTATTTT
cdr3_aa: CATSVQGPGTDTQYF

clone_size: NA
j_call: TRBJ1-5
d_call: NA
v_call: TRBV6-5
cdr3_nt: TGTGCCAGCAGTCAGGAGGGAGGGAGCAATCAGCCCCAGCATTTT
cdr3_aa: CASSQEGGSNQPQHF

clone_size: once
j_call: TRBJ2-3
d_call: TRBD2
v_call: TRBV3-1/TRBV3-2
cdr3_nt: TGTGCCAGCAGCCAGACAGGGACTAGCGATTTGACAGATACGCAGTATTTT
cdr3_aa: CASSQTGTSDLTDTQYF

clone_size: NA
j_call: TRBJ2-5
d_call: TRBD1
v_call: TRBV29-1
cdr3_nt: TGCAGCGTGCTAACCGGGACAGGGAAAGAGACCCAGTACTTC
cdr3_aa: CSVLTGTGKETQYF

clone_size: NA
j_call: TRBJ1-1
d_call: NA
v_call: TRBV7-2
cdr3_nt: TGTGCCAGCAGCTCGACAGCACACACTGAAGCTTTCTTT
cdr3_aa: CASSSTAHTEAFF

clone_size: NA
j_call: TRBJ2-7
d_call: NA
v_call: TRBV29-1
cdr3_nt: TGCAGCGTTGAATTACAGAGCCACCATTTCTTC
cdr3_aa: CSVELQSHHFF

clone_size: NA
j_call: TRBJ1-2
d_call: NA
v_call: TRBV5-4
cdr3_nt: TGTGCCAGCAGCTTGGCCGCCAGATTTAACTATGGCTACACCTTC
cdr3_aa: CASSLAARFNYGYTF

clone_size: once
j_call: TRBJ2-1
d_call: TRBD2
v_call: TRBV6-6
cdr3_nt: TGTGCCAGCAGACTAGCGGGAGATGGTAATGAGCAGTTCTTC
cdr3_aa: CASRLAGDGNEQFF

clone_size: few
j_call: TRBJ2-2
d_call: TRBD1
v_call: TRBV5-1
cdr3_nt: TGCGCCAGCAGGGCACAGGGGAGTACCGGGGAGCTGTTTTTT
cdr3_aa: CASRAQGSTGELFF

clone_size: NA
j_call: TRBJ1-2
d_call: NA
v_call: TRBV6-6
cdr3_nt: TGTGCCAGCAGCCCAAGGGAGAACTATGGCTACACCTTC
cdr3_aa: CASSPRENYGYTF

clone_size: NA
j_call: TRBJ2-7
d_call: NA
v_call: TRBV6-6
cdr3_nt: TGTGCCAGCAGTCCTATAGCGGAAACCTACGAGCAGTACTTC
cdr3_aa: CASSPIAETYEQYF

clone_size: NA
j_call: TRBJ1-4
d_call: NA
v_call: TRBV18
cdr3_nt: TGTGCCAGCTCACCCTCTAATGAAAAACTGTTTTTT
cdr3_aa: CASSPSNEKLFF

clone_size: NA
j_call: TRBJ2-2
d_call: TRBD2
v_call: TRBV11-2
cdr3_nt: TGTGCCAGCAGCTCGTGGTTAGCGGGAGGAGCCGGGGAGCTGTTTTTT
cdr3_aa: CASSSWLAGGAGELFF

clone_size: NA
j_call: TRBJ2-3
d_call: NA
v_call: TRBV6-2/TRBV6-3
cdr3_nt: TGTGCCAGCAGTTACTCGGCGGGAAGGAATACGCAGTATTTT
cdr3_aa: CASSYSAGRNTQYF

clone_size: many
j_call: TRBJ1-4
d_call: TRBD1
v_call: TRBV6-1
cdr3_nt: TGTGCCAGCAGTCGGTACCAGGGGGACGGTGAAAAACTGTTTTTT
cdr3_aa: CASSRYQGDGEKLFF

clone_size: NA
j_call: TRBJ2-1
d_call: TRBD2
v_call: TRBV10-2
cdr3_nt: TGCGCCAGCAGTGGACACTTAGCGGGACAATACAATGAGCAGTTCTTC
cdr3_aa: CASSGHLAGQYNEQFF

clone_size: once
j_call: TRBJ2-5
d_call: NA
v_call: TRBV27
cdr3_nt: TGTGCCAGCAGGCACAGGGAAGAGACCCAGTACTTC
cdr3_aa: CASRHREETQYF

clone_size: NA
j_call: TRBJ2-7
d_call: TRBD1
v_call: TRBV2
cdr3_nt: TGTGCCAGCAACGCCGGGGACAGGGGTTCCTACGAGCAGTACTTC
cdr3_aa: CASNAGDRGSYEQYF

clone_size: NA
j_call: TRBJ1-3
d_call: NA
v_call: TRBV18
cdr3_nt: TGTGCCAGCTCACCGACAGAGATCTTTGGAAACACCATATATTTT
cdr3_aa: CASSPTEIFGNTIYF

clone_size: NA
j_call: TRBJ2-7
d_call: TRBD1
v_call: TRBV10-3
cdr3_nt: TGTGCCATCAGTGAGGACAGGGTCGCGCAGTACTTC
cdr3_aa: CAISEDRVAQYF